These 5 T cell receptor beta chains originate from one sample sequenced in a study of T cell repertoires in cytomegalovirus infection. One entry per CDR3 protein, called by TCRdb with MiXCR from the reads. The sample records 86,000 or so distinct CDR3 sequences, about 24% being singletons. The antigens of these receptors remain unknown. The sample in question was CD8+ T cells from cultured PBMCs, obtained from culture after CMV antigen stimulation. These receptors came from a human donor in good health (CMV status not recorded). Some clones in this sample may be carry-over from other donors' samples.

The chain joins TRBV5-6 to TRBJ2-2; D unresolved. The CDR3 extends over 18 amino acids. V was trimmed by 4 bases and J by 9 bases, leaving 28 bases between them. Germline values: CDR1 SGHDT, CDR2 YYEEEE. The CDR3 bases are TGTGCCAGCAGCCATGTAAGAACCGGTCCATCTCGACTCCGGGAGCTGTTTTTT. Translation gives CASSHVRTGPSRLRELFF.

The V and J genes are TRBV5-6 and TRBJ1-1, with D perhaps TRBD1 (6 bases). Between the trimmed V and J ends, which lost 5 bases and 5 bases, there was a span of 10 bases. CDR1 is SGHDT and CDR2 is YYEEEE in the germline V gene. This CDR3 has 12 residues. The chain's CDR3 is CASSAGDTEAFF. The DNA of the CDR3 is TGTGCCAGCAGTGCAGGGGATACTGAAGCTTTCTTT.

The V call is TRBV7-9, the J call TRBJ1-1; D might be TRBD1 (5 bases). Germline V CDR1 and CDR2: SEHNR, FQNEAQ (reference sequence). V lost 0 bases to trimming and J lost 4 bases, with 12 bases between them. This CDR3 is built from 15 residues. CDR3 loop: CASSLAQGRATEAFF. The CDR3 nucleotides are TGTGCCAGCAGCTTAGCGCAGGGCAGGGCCACTGAAGCTTTCTTT.

This clonotype has at least ten counts. The chain is built from TRBV12-3 or TRBV12-4 and TRBJ2-2; maybe TRBD1 (6 bases). The CDR3 consists of 14 residues. V lost 5 bases to trimming and J lost 5 bases, with 12 bases between them. The CDR3 loop is CASSPRQGTGELFF. The CDR3 DNA follows: TGTGCCAGCAGTCCGAGGCAGGGGACCGGGGAGCTGTTTTTT.

This clonotype was recorded many times. V gene TRBV7-8 combines with J gene TRBJ1-2; perhaps TRBD1 as D (5 bases). The CDR3 has 15 amino acids. The V gene lost 4 bases and the J gene lost 3 bases, with 15 bases spanning the gap. The germline CDR1 and CDR2 sequences are SGHVS and FQNEAQ. CDR3 coding DNA: TGTGCCAGCAGCTCAGACGGGGACTCCTACTATGGCTACACCTTC. It codes for CASSSDGDSYYGYTF.